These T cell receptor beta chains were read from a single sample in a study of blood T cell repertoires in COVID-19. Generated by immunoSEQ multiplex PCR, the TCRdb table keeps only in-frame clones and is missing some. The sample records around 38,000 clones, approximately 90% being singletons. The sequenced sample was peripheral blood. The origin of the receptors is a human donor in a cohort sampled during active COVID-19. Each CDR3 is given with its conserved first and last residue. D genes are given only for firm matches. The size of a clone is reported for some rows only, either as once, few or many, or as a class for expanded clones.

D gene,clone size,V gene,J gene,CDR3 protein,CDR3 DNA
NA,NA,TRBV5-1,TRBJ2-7,CASSLLVTYEQYF,TGCGCCAGCAGCTTGCTAGTAACCTACGAGCAGTACTTC
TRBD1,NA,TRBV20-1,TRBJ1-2,CSARGQYGYTF,TGCAGTGCGAGGGGACAGTATGGCTACACCTTC
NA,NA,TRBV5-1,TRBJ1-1,CASSLGDMFEAFF,TGCGCCAGCAGCTTGGGGGACATGTTTGAAGCTTTCTTT
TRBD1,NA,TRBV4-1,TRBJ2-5,CASSQRTGGAETQYF,TGCGCCAGCAGCCAACGGACAGGGGGCGCCGAGACCCAGTACTTC
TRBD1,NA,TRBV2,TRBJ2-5,CASITGGPIQETQYF,TGTGCCAGCATCACAGGGGGACCGATCCAAGAGACCCAGTACTTC
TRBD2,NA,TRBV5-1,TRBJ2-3,CASSPSGKAGGGDTQYF,TGCGCCAGCAGCCCATCGGGGAAAGCGGGAGGGGGAGATACGCAGTATTTT
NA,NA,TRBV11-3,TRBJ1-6,CASSLGSDSPLHF,TGTGCCAGCAGCTTAGGTAGCGATTCACCCCTCCACTTT
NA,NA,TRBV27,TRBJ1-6,CATSRKTDSPLHF,TGTGCCACCAGTCGCAAAACGGATTCACCCCTCCACTTT
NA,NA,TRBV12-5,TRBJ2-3,CASGSRATDTQYF,TGTGCTAGTGGTTCGCGGGCCACAGATACGCAGTATTTT
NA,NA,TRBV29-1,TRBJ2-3,CSVDPPPSDSTDTQYF,TGCAGCGTTGACCCACCCCCCAGCGATAGCACAGATACGCAGTATTTT
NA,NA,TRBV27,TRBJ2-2,CASSFFGGNTGELFF,TGTGCCAGCAGTTTTTTCGGAGGGAACACCGGGGAGCTGTTTTTT
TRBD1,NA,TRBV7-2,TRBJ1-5,CASSQTGGLSQPQHF,TGTGCCAGCAGCCAAACAGGGGGCTTGAGTCAGCCCCAGCATTTT
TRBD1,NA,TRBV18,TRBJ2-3,CASSPRQGKTDTQYF,TGTGCCAGCTCACCGAGACAGGGGAAGACAGATACGCAGTATTTT
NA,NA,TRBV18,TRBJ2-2,CASSLTAAGKANTGELFF,TGTGCCAGCTCCCTAACCGCCGCGGGCAAAGCGAACACCGGGGAGCTGTTTTTT
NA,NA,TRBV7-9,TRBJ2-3,CASSPEGFRGASTDTQYF,TGTGCCAGCAGCCCCGAGGGCTTCCGGGGGGCTAGCACAGATACGCAGTATTTT
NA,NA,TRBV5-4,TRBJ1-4,CASSLGQGRNEKLFF,TGTGCCAGCAGCTTGGGGCAGGGCCGTAATGAAAAACTGTTTTTT
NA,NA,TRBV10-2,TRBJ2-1,CASSESMASEQFF,TGCGCCAGCAGTGAGTCGATGGCAAGTGAGCAGTTCTTC
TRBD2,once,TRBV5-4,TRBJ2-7,CASSRTGLAGSYYEQYF,TGTGCCAGCAGCCGGACGGGACTAGCGGGGAGCTACTACGAGCAGTACTTC
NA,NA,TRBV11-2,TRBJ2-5,CASSLRTSQETQYF,TGTGCCAGCAGCCTCAGGACATCCCAAGAGACCCAGTACTTC
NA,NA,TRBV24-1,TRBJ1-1,CATRLGVNTEAFF,TGTGCCACCAGGCTAGGGGTGAACACTGAAGCTTTCTTT